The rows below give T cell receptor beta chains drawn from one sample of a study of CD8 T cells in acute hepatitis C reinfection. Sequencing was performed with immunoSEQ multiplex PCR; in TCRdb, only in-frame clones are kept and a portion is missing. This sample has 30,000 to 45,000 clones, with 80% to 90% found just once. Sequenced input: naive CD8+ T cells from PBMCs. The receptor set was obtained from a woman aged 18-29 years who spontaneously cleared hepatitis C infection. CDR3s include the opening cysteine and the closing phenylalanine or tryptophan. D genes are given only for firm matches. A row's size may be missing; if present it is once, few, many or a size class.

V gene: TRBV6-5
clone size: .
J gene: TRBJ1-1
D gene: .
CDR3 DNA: TGTGCCAGCAGTTACGATAGTGTTCTGCGAAACACTGAAGCTTTCTTT
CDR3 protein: CASSYDSVLRNTEAFF

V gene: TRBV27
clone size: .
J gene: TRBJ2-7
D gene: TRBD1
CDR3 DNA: TGTGCCAGCAGTTTCGGACAGGGAGTGGGCGAGCAGTACTTC
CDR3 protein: CASSFGQGVGEQYF

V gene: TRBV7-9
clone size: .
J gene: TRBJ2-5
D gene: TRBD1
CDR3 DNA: TGTGCCAGCAGCCCTGAGAGGGACAGGGTAGTTACTGAAGAGACCCAGTACTTC
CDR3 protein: CASSPERDRVVTEETQYF

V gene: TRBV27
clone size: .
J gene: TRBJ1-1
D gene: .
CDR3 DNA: TGTGCCAGCTCGATAGTTGGGAACACTGAAGCTTTCTTT
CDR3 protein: CASSIVGNTEAFF

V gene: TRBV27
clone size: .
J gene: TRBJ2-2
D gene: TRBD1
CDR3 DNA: TGTGCCAGCAGTCCAATAGCAGGGGGCTCGGCCGGGGAGCTGTTTTTT
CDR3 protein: CASSPIAGGSAGELFF

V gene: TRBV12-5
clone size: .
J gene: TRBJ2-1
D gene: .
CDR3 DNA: TGTGCTAGTGGCCGACCCGGGACCCTAAGCGCCGAGCAGTTCTTC
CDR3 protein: CASGRPGTLSAEQFF

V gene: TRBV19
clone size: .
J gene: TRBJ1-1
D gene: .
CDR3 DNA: TGTGCCAGTATCTGGGGGACTGAAGCTTTCTTT
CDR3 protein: CASIWGTEAFF

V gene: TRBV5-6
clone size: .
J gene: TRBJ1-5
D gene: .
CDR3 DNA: TGTGCCAGCAGCTTGCGGGGCAATAGCAATCAGCCCCAGCATTTT
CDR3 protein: CASSLRGNSNQPQHF

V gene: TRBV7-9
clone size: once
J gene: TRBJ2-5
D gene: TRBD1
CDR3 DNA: TGTGCCAGCAGTCCAGACAGGGTAGAGACCCAGTACTTC
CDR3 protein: CASSPDRVETQYF

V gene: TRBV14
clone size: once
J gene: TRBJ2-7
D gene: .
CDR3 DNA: TGTGCCAGCAGCCAAGGTCCCAGTGGCAGCCCCCACTACGAGCAGTACTTC
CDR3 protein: CASSQGPSGSPHYEQYF

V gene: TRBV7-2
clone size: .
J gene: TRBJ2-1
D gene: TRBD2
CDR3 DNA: TGTGCCAGCAGCCCCCGGACTAGCGGGAGGGCCTACAATGAGCAGTTCTTC
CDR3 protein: CASSPRTSGRAYNEQFF

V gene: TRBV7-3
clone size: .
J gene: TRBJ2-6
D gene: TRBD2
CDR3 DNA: TGTGCCAGCAGCTTAACTGGTTTGGGGCTAGCGGGAGAGTTTTTTGGGGCCAACGTCCTGACTTTC
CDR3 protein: CASSLTGLGLAGEFFGANVLTF

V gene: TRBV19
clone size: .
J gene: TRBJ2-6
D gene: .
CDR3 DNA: TGTGCCAGTAGTATAGGTACAACTGGGGCCAACGTCCTGACTTTC
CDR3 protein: CASSIGTTGANVLTF

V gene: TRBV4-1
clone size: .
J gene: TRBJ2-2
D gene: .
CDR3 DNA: TGCGCCAGCAGCCCGGGGGCGGGCACCGGGGAGCTGTTTTTT
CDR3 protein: CASSPGAGTGELFF

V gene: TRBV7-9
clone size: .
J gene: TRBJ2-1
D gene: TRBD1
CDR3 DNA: TGTGCCACCCGCCGGGACAGGGGGTATGAGCAGTTCTTC
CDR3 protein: CATRRDRGYEQFF

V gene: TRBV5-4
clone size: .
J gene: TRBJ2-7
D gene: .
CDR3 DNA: TGTGCCAGCAGCTGGTCAGGGTCCCACGAGCAGTACTTC
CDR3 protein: CASSWSGSHEQYF

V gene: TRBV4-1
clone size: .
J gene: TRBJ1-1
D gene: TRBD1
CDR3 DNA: TGCGCCAGCAGCCAAGGACAGGGTGAAGCTTTCTTT
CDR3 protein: CASSQGQGEAFF

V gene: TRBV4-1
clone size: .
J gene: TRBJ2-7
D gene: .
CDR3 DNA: TGCGCCAGCAGCCAAGGCTCGACCGGTACGGAGCAGTACTTC
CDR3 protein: CASSQGSTGTEQYF

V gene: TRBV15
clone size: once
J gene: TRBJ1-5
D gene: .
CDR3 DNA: TGTGCCACCAGCAGAGTAGGTGGTATACAGGGATTGCAGCCCCAGCATTTT
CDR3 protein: CATSRVGGIQGLQPQHF

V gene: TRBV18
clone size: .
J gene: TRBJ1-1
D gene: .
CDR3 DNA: TGTGCCAGCTCTACCGCGGGTCCGAACACTGAAGCTTTCTTT
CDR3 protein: CASSTAGPNTEAFF

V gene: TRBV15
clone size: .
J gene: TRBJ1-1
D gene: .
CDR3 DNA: TGTGCCACCAGCAGAGCTTACATCGTCGACACTGAAGCTTTCTTT
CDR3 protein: CATSRAYIVDTEAFF

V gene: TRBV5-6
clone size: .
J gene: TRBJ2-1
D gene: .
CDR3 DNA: TGTGCCAGCAGCTGGGCCGGGACCATCTCCTACAATGAGCAGTTCTTC
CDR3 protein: CASSWAGTISYNEQFF

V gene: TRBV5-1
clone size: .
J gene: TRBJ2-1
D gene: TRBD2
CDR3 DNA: TGCGCCAGCACCGCGGGAGGGTTTGAGCAGTTCTTC
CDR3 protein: CASTAGGFEQFF

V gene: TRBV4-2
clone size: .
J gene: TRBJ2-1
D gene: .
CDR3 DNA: TGTGCCAGCAGCCAAGGGCACAATGAGCAGTTCTTC
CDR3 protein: CASSQGHNEQFF

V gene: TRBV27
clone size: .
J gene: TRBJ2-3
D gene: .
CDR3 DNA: TGTGCCAGCAGTTTGGGGGCGCGGGGAGATACGCAGTATTTT
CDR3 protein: CASSLGARGDTQYF

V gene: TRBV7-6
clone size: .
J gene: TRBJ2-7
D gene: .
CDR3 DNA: TGTGCCAGCAGCAACGATGGCGGAGGAGTTACCTACGAGCAGTACTTC
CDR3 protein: CASSNDGGGVTYEQYF

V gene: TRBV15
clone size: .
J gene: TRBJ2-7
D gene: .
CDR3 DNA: TGTGCCACCAGCAGAGAGGCGGTGGGAAACGAGCAGTACTTC
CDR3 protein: CATSREAVGNEQYF

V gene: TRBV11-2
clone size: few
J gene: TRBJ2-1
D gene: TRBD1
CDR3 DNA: TGTGCCACCTTGACAGGGGGGGGAGTGAATGAGCAGTTCTTC
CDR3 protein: CATLTGGGVNEQFF

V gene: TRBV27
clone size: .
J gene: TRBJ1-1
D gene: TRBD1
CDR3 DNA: TGTGCCAGCAGCTGGACAGGGGGCACTGAAGCTTTCTTT
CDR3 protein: CASSWTGGTEAFF

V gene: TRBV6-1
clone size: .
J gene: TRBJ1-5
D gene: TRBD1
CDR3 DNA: TGTGCCAGCAGTCCTACAGGGGTCGGCCAGCCCCAGCATTTT
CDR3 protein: CASSPTGVGQPQHF

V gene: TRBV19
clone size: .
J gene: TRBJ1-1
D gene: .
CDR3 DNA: TGTGCCAGTAGTTTTATACTCCGGGGCCGGAACACTGAAGCTTTCTTT
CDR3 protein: CASSFILRGRNTEAFF

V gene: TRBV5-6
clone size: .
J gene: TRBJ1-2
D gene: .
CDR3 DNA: TGTGCCAGCAGCTTGCCACAGACAGAGTATAGTGGCTACACCTTC
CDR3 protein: CASSLPQTEYSGYTF

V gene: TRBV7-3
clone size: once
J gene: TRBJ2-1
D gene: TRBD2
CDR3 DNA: TGTGCCAGCAGCTTAGGGAGCGGGAGACCCTACAATGAGCAGTTCTTC
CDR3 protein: CASSLGSGRPYNEQFF

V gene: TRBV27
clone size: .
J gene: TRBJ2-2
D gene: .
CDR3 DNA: TGTGCCAGCAGTTATGACGGGGAGCTGTTTTTT
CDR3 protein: CASSYDGELFF

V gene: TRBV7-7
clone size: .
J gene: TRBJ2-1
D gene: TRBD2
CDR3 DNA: TGTGCCAGCAGCGCAGGGACTAGCGGGAACGAAGGGTACAATGAGCAGTTCTTC
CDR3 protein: CASSAGTSGNEGYNEQFF

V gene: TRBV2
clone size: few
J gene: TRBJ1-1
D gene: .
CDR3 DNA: TGTGCCAGCAGGGACGGAATCACTGAAGCTTTCTTT
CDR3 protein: CASRDGITEAFF

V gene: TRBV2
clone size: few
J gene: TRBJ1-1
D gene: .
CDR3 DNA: TGTGCCAGCAGAGGGGACATCACTGAAGCTTTCTTT
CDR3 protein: CASRGDITEAFF

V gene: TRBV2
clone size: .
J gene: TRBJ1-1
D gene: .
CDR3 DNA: TGTGCCAGCAGTGGGACACGGAACACTGAAGCTTTCTTT
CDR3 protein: CASSGTRNTEAFF

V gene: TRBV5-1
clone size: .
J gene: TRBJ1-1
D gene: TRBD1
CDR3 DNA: TGCGCCAGCAGCTTGTACCGGACAGGGGATGAAGCTTTCTTT
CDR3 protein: CASSLYRTGDEAFF

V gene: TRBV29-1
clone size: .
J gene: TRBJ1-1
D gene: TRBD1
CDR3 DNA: TGCAGCGTTGAATGGGGGGGGCAGGGGGGTGGCACTGAAGCTTTCTTT
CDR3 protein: CSVEWGGQGGGTEAFF

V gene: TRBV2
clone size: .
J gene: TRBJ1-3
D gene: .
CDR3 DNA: TGTGCCAGCAGTGAAGAGGAGCCCCCGGCGAACACCATATATTTT
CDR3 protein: CASSEEEPPANTIYF

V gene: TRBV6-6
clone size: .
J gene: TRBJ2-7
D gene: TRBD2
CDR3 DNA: TGTGCCAGCAGCAAGGGACTAGCGGGAGAGCAGTACTTC
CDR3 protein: CASSKGLAGEQYF

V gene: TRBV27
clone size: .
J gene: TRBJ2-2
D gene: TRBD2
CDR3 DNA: TGTGCCAGCAGTCCCACACTAGCGGGAGTCCCCGGGGAGCTGTTTTTT
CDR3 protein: CASSPTLAGVPGELFF

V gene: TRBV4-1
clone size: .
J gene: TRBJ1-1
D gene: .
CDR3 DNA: TGCGCCAGCAGCCCCTGGGGTGGAGAGAACACTGAAGCTTTCTTT
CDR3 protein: CASSPWGGENTEAFF

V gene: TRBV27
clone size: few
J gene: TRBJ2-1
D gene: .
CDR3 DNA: TGTGCCAGCAGTTTCGGGACAAGACACAATGAGCAGTTCTTC
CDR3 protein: CASSFGTRHNEQFF

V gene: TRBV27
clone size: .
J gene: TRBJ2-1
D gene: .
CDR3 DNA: TGTGCCAGCAGTTTATCGGACAGTTATTCCTACAATGAGCAGTTCTTC
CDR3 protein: CASSLSDSYSYNEQFF

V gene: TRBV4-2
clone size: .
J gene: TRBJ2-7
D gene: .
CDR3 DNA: TGTGCCAGCAGCCAAGATCGGGGATCCTACGAGCAGTACTTC
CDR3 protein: CASSQDRGSYEQYF

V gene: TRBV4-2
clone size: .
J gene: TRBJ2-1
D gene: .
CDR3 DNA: TGTGCCAGCAGCCAACCCATGGGTGCCTACAATGAGCAGTTCTTC
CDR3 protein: CASSQPMGAYNEQFF

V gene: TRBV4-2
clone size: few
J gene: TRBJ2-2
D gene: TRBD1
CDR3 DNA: TGTGCCAGCAGCCCCGACAGGGCGGGCGGGGAGCTGTTTTTT
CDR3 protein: CASSPDRAGGELFF

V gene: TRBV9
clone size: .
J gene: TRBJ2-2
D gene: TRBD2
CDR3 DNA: TGTGCCAGCAGCGTGGGCGGGAGGAGCACCGGGGAGCTGTTTTTT
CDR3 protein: CASSVGGRSTGELFF

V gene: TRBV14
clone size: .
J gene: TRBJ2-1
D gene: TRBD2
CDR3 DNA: TGTGCCAGCAGCCAAGACATTTGGCGGGAGGGCCGAAATGAGCAGTTCTTC
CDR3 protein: CASSQDIWREGRNEQFF

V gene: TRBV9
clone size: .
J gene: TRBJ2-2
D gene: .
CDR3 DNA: TGTGCCAGTGGCCTTTCGAACACCGGGGAGCTGTTTTTT
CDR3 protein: CASGLSNTGELFF

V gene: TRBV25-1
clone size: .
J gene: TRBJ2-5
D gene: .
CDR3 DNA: TGTGCCAGCAGTGAATCCCAGGGATACTCAGAGACCCAGTACTTC
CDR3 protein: CASSESQGYSETQYF

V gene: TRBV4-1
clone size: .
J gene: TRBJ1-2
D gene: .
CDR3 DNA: TGCGCCAGCAGCCAAGATTGGGGGCAATCTTATGGCTACACCTTC
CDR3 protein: CASSQDWGQSYGYTF

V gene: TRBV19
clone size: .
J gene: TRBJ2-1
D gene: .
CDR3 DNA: TGTGCCAGTAGTATAGTTGAGGGCCCAAATGAGCAGTTCTTC
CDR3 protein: CASSIVEGPNEQFF